Following are 3 T cell receptor beta chains from one sample sequenced in a study of shared clonotypes between healthy human individuals. Measured with immunoSEQ multiplex PCR; TCRdb has only the in-frame clones, and not every one. The table shows roughly 1,000,000 clones, with about 80% occurring only once. The specimen sequenced was memory CD4+ T cells from PBMCs. As to subset: CD45RA-negative fraction. These receptors originate from a man between 18 and 29 years old in good health. Some clones in this sample may be carry-over from other donors' samples.

The chain combines TRBV6-1 with TRBJ1-2; 8 bases agree with TRBD1. The J segment lost 2 bases and the V segment lost 4 bases, leaving 6 bases of the junction unmatched. The CDR3 consists of 15 residues. CDR1 is MNHNS, CDR2 SASEGT, per germline. The CDR3 here is CASSVAGTGNYGYTF. The CDR3 DNA reads as TGTGCCAGCAGTGTTGCCGGGACAGGAAACTATGGCTACACCTTC.

As concerns this clone: Other DNA sequences within the sample encode an identical CDR3. The chain has TRBV2 and TRBJ2-2; 8 nucleotides line up with TRBD2. The germline V gene has CDR1 SNHLY and CDR2 FYNNEI. V dropped 4 bases and J dropped 4; count of bases not matched to a gene: 5. This CDR3 has 15 amino acids. CDR3 DNA: TGTGCCAGCAGTGTCGGCCTAGCGGGCACCGGGGAGCTGTTTTTT. This encodes CASSVGLAGTGELFF.

This chain links TRBV28 with TRBJ2-3; tentatively, D is TRBD2 (7 bases). This CDR3 region has 16 residues. Germline values: CDR1 MDHEN, CDR2 SYDVKM. Trimming took 7 bases from V and 0 from J, leaving 17 bases between them. The CDR3 bases are TGTGCCAGCACACCGGGGGGAGGGGGGAGCACAGATACGCAGTATTTT. Amino acid sequence: CASTPGGGGSTDTQYF.